This entry describes one T cell receptor (beta chain). The entry originates in a study of blood T cell repertoires in COVID-19. Study details: Italy, Spain and the United States were the sources of the convalescent and acute COVID-19 samples.

Germline V gene data show CDR1 as MGHRA and CDR2 as YSYEKL. The CDR3 has 16 residues. V shed 1 base, J shed 0 bases, and the junction held 4 bases outside the gene matches. As handled by the study authors: Amplification from reference gene primers served as the basis for estimated nucleated cell counts. TCRdb's copy holds only in-frame clones and misses some; the assay was immunoSEQ multiplex PCR. That table furnishes V, J and clone size, whereas the DNA furnished D and trimming. The table records some 260,000 clones, over 70% of them present only once. Enrolled during active infection, Seattle patients were then followed longitudinally.

The sample comprised peripheral blood. This rearrangement joins TRBV4-1 to TRBJ2-5; 8 bases align to TRBD2. This sequence originates from a woman aged 70 to 79 with COVID-19, enrolled during active disease. CDR3 sequence: CASSQAGGMYQETQYF. For the CDR3, the DNA is TGCGCCAGCAGCCAAGCGGGAGGGATGTACCAAGAGACCCAGTACTTC.